A single sample gave rise to the 27 T cell receptor beta chains below, sequenced in a study of blood T cell repertoires in COVID-19. Profiling relied on immunoSEQ multiplex PCR, and the TCRdb table lists in-frame clones only, not all of them. The table shows fewer than 350,000 clones, with 87% occurring only once. Sequencing was done on a sample of peripheral blood. The source is a man aged 30 to 45 with COVID-19, enrolled during active disease.

The chain couples TRBV5-8 to TRBJ2-1; no clear D. Germline V gene lookup returns CDR1 SGHTS and CDR2 YDEGEE. The V gene lost 0 bases and the J gene lost 3 bases, with 7 bases spanning the gap. The CDR3 spans 14 residues. In nucleotides, the CDR3 is TGTGCCAGCAGCTTGGACATCCGCTACAATGAGCAGTTCTTC. Translated, it gives CASSLDIRYNEQFF.

The V gene is TRBV7-9, the J gene TRBJ2-5, with D perhaps matching TRBD1 (6 bases). The V end was cut by 5 bases, the J end by 5 bases, with 18 bases between. CDR1 and CDR2 (germline): SEHNR, FQNEAQ (reference sequence). This CDR3 is 15 amino acids long. In DNA, the CDR3 is TGTGCCAGCAGCCGCCGTGGGGGCGAGTCGGAGACCCAGTACTTC. It is translated as CASSRRGGESETQYF.

This clone has just one count. This sequence joins TRBV27 and TRBJ2-1; TRBD2 might be the D (6 bases). This CDR3 has 15 residues. Trimming took 3 bases from V and 0 from J, leaving 9 bases between them. The germline CDR1 and CDR2 sequences are MNHEY and SMNVEV (reference sequence). CDR3 in amino acids: CASSFAGSSYNEQFF. CDR3 DNA sequence: TGTGCCAGCAGTTTTGCGGGGAGCTCCTACAATGAGCAGTTCTTC.

The chain recombines TRBV9 with TRBJ2-1; tentatively, D is TRBD1 (6 bases). The CDR3 loop spans 15 amino acids. V shed 0 bases and J shed 8 bases, with 15 bases lying between them. Germline-derived CDR1 and CDR2 are SGDLS and YYNGEE. In DNA form, the CDR3 reads TGTGCCAGCAGCGTAGGGGCAGGGGCAGAGGATGAGCAGTTCTTC. This gives the protein CASSVGAGAEDEQFF.

This chain joins TRBV14 and TRBJ1-6, with D uncertain. The germline CDR1 and CDR2 sequences are SGHDN and FVKESK. The CDR3 runs to 13 residues. Deletions cut 1 base from V and 13 bases from J, with 11 bases between. The CDR3 nucleotides read TGTGCCAGCAGCCAAGTAACTCCCTTCCCCCTCCACTTT. It translates to CASSQVTPFPLHF.

The sample holds one count of this clone. The chain employs TRBV29-1 and TRBJ2-1; TRBD2 matches at 7 bases. The V gene end was trimmed by 2 bases and the J gene end by 7 bases; junction bases not matched to a gene: 17. The CDR3 consists of 17 residues. Germline V gene lookup returns CDR1 SQVTM and CDR2 ANQGSEA. CDR3 protein: CSVETPWTSFDSNEQFF. The CDR3 DNA follows: TGCAGCGTTGAAACCCCCTGGACTAGTTTTGACTCAAATGAGCAGTTCTTC.

V gene TRBV9 combines with J gene TRBJ1-5; no firm D call. V dropped 4 bases and J dropped 5 bases, with 10 bases sitting between them. The CDR3 sequence is 13 residues long. Per the germline V gene, CDR1 is SGDLS and CDR2 is YYNGEE. CDR3 in amino acids: CASSLRSDQPQHF. As DNA, the CDR3 is TGTGCCAGCAGCCTACGTTCGGATCAGCCCCAGCATTTT.

The chain recombines TRBV27 with TRBJ2-3; 11 bases fit TRBD2. The CDR3 contains 15 residues. Trimming took 0 bases from V and 7 from J; bases not matched to a gene: 3. Germline V gene data show CDR1 as MNHEY and CDR2 as SMNVEV (reference sequence). The CDR3 loop reads CASSLSASGRYTQYF. In nucleotides, the CDR3 is TGTGCCAGCAGTTTATCGGCTAGCGGGAGGTATACGCAGTATTTT.

The chain combines TRBV11-2 with TRBJ2-7; no reliable D call. V was clipped by 1 base and J by 4 bases, with 5 bases between them. CDR1 and CDR2 (germline): SGHAT, FQNNGV. This CDR3 has 12 amino acids. CDR3 protein: CASSLAQYEQYF. The CDR3 DNA follows: TGTGCCAGCAGCTTAGCCCAATACGAGCAGTACTTC.

This chain uses TRBV7-6 with TRBJ2-1; D is unresolved. CDR3 size: 10 residues. Trimming took 2 bases from V and 13 from J, leaving 6 bases between them. Germline V CDR1 and CDR2: SGHVS, FNYEAQ. The CDR3 loop reads CASSLSAQFF. CDR3 DNA sequence: TGTGCCAGCAGCTTAAGCGCCCAGTTCTTC.

CDR3 sequence (DNA): TGTGCCAGCTCATCGACCCCGGGACTTGGGAGATTTTCGGCCGGGGAGCTGTTTTTT. This gives the protein CASSSTPGLGRFSAGELFF. The chain recombines TRBV18 with TRBJ2-2, with D maybe TRBD2 (6 bases). The CDR3 contains 19 residues. Per the germline V gene, CDR1 is KGHSH and CDR2 is LQKENI. V was pared by 5 bases and J by 6 bases, with 28 bases between. The entire variable domain, with the rest obtained from reference TRBV18 and TRBJ2-2, is as follows: NAGVMQNPRHLVRRRGQEARLRCSPMKGHSHVYWYRQLPEEGLKFMVYLQKENIIDESGMPKERFSAEFPKEGPSILRIQQVVRGDSAAYFCASSSTPGLGRFSAGELFFGEGSRLTVL.

The rearrangement joins TRBV9 to TRBJ1-4; D call uncertain. The V end was cut by 7 bases, the J end by 8 bases, with 18 bases between. The CDR3 loop spans 14 amino acids. The germline V gene encodes CDR1 SGDLS and CDR2 YYNGEE. Here the CDR3 DNA reads TGTGCCAGCTCACCTAATCTCGGGGTGGAAAAACTGTTTTTT. It encodes CASSPNLGVEKLFF.

The rearrangement links TRBV5-6 to TRBJ1-1; D possibly corresponds to TRBD1 (6 bases). This CDR3 is 14 amino acids long. V was trimmed by 4 bases and J by 5 bases, leaving 15 bases between them. Germline values: CDR1 SGHDT, CDR2 YYEEEE. CDR3 protein: CASSPTGSKTEAFF. In DNA, the CDR3 is TGTGCCAGCAGCCCCACAGGGTCGAAGACTGAAGCTTTCTTT.

The CDR3 sequence is CATSGLAGLNEQFF. For the CDR3, the DNA is TGTGCCACCTCGGGACTAGCGGGACTAAATGAGCAGTTCTTC. V is TRBV6-5 and J is TRBJ2-1; TRBD2 matches at 13 bases. This CDR3 comprises 14 residues. Per germline, CDR1 MNHEY and CDR2 SVGAGI. Trimming took 10 bases from V and 7 from J; bases not matched to a gene: 7.

The rearrangement links TRBV9 to TRBJ2-5; possibly TRBD1 for D (6 bases). Trimming took off 0 bases at V and 2 bases at J, with 14 bases between the two ends. From germline, CDR1 is SGDLS and CDR2 YYNGEE. The CDR3 consists of 16 residues. CDR3 amino acids: CASSVVGAQKQETQYF. As DNA, the CDR3 is TGTGCCAGCAGCGTAGTGGGGGCCCAGAAACAAGAGACCCAGTACTTC.

The chain has TRBV27 and TRBJ1-4, with TRBD1 as a possible D gene (6 bases). CDR1 and CDR2 from the germline V gene are MNHEY and SMNVEV (reference sequence). The CDR3 covers 14 residues. The V and J ends lost 4 bases and 10 bases respectively, with 16 bases between them. CDR3 region: CASSSQGILGKLFF. CDR3 nucleotide sequence: TGTGCCAGCAGTTCACAGGGAATCTTAGGAAAACTGTTTTTT.

The V and J genes are TRBV24-1 and TRBJ2-3; perhaps TRBD1 as D (6 bases). The CDR3 covers 15 residues. Germline V gene lookup returns CDR1 KGHDR and CDR2 SFDVKD. V was pared by 2 bases and J by 9 bases, with 17 bases between. The CDR3 sequence: CATSDSLMLGTTQYF. The DNA of the CDR3 is TGTGCCACCAGTGATTCCCTCATGTTGGGGACAACGCAGTATTTT.

V usage is TRBV9 and J usage is TRBJ1-1; D remains ambiguous. The CDR3 covers 14 residues. The V end lost 4 bases, the J end lost 1 base, and 11 bases lay between the germline ends. Looked up from germline, CDR1 is SGDLS and CDR2 is YYNGEE. CDR3 nucleotides: TGTGCCAGCAGCTCAAGTGGGAGGAACACTGAAGCTTTCTTT. This translates into CASSSSGRNTEAFF. The full variable domain, its missing parts supplied by reference TRBV9 and TRBJ1-1, is DSGVTQTPKHLITATGQRVTLRCSPRSGDLSVYWYQQSLDQGLQFLIQYYNGEERAKGNILERFSAQQFPDLHSELNLSSLELGDSALYFCASSSSGRNTEAFFGQGTRLTVV.

V usage is TRBV30 and J usage is TRBJ1-2; TRBD1 matches at 10 bases. CDR1 and CDR2 (germline): GTSNPN, SVGIG (reference sequence). CDR3 length equals 13 residues. With 2 bases clipped from V and 6 bases from J, the junction kept 3 bases outside the gene matches. The CDR3 coding sequence is TGTGCCTGGAGTTTGACAGGGGGCGATGGCTACACCTTC. Translating gives CAWSLTGGDGYTF.

This chain uses TRBV10-3 with TRBJ1-4, with D unresolved. CDR1 is ENHRY, CDR2 SYGVKD, per germline. Trimming took 7 bases from V and 3 from J, leaving 9 bases between them. The CDR3 length is 13 residues. CDR3 nucleotides: TGTGCCATCACGCCAGTCCCTAATGAAAAACTGTTTTTT. Translation gives CAITPVPNEKLFF.

The chain recombines TRBV29-1 with TRBJ2-1; 9 nucleotides agree with TRBD1. From germline, CDR1 is SQVTM and CDR2 ANQGSEA. This CDR3 comprises 14 residues. The junction had 12 bases not matched to a gene; V was cut back by 6 bases and J by 9 bases. The CDR3 protein is CSVPRWDRVIEQFF. The CDR3 DNA reads as TGCAGCGTCCCAAGGTGGGACAGGGTAATTGAGCAGTTCTTC.

The rearrangement links TRBV5-4 to TRBJ2-1; D is perhaps TRBD1 (6 bases). Germline V gene lookup returns CDR1 SGHNT and CDR2 YYREEE (reference sequence). This CDR3 has 15 residues. The germline V and J ends were trimmed by 4 bases and 5 bases, with 16 bases remaining between them. Here the CDR3 reads CASSHKGTPDNEQFF. The CDR3 DNA is TGTGCCAGCAGCCACAAAGGGACACCCGACAATGAGCAGTTCTTC.

This clone was counted only a few times. V gene TRBV7-9 combines with J gene TRBJ1-1; D possibly corresponds to TRBD1 (5 bases). V was clipped by 3 bases and J by 3 bases, with 5 bases between them. The germline V gene encodes CDR1 SEHNR and CDR2 FQNEAQ (reference sequence). The CDR3 has 12 residues. In DNA, the CDR3 is TGTGCCAGCAGCTTCAGGGACACTGAAGCTTTCTTT. Amino acids: CASSFRDTEAFF.

The chain recombines TRBV27 with TRBJ1-5, with TRBD1 as a possible D gene (5 bases). The germline V and J ends were trimmed by 7 bases and 3 bases, with 22 bases remaining between them. The CDR3 has 17 residues. Germline assignment: CDR1 MNHEY and CDR2 SMNVEV (reference sequence). This CDR3 is CASNQNGRAVNNQPQHF. Written as DNA, the CDR3 is TGTGCCAGCAACCAAAACGGCAGGGCCGTCAACAATCAGCCCCAGCATTTT.

The chain employs TRBV9 and TRBJ1-1, with 7 bases identical to TRBD1. The CDR3 length is 15 residues. Germline V lookup: CDR1 SGDLS, CDR2 YYNGEE. The junction had 7 bases not matched to a gene; V was cut back by 3 bases and J by 2 bases. For the CDR3, the DNA is TGTGCCAGCAGCGCCGAGGGACAGAGTAACACTGAAGCTTTCTTT. This codes for CASSAEGQSNTEAFF.

V is TRBV5-4 and J is TRBJ2-7; maybe TRBD1 (6 bases). Germline V gives CDR1 SGHNT, CDR2 YYREEE (reference sequence). This CDR3 has 14 amino acids. V shed 2 bases and J shed 3 bases, with 12 bases lying between them. The CDR3 spells CASSLWGLGYEQYF. The CDR3 region has the DNA TGTGCCAGCAGCTTATGGGGGCTAGGCTACGAGCAGTACTTC.

The rearrangement joins TRBV11-2 to TRBJ2-5; D might be TRBD2 (5 bases). From germline, CDR1 is SGHAT and CDR2 FQNNGV. CDR3 length: 14 amino acids. The V end was cut by 3 bases, the J end by 5 bases, with 13 bases between. The CDR3 region has the DNA TGTGCCAGCAGCTTTAGGCTAGCAGCGGAGACCCAGTACTTC. This sequence encodes CASSFRLAAETQYF.